The 30 T cell receptor beta chains below all came from one sample that was sequenced in a study of vaccination effects on CD4 cells after COVID-19 (dated by TCRdb to between 2021 and 2022). The library came from the immunoSEQ multiplex PCR assay. TCRdb re-hosts the immuneACCESS table, in-frame sequences only. Its copies lack some clones; in the studies checked, an unresolved V gene accounts for under half of them, and the cause for the rest is not known. The sample contains tens of thousands of clones, 60% to 85% of them found a single time. The top ten clonotypes cover more than 9% of the sample. To identify antigen-specific CD4+ T cell clonotypes by their expansion, the ViraFEST assay first stimulated PBMC with viral peptide pools and then applied TCR sequencing. After more than 9 days of culture, CD4+ T cells were isolated with the EasySep CD4+ T cell isolation kit. Negative nucleocapsid antibody results before and after vaccination confirmed that the healthy vaccine recipients had no prior SARS-CoV-2 infection.

The antigens of these receptors remain unknown. Material: CD4+ T cells from PBMCs cultured with SARS-CoV-2 spike peptides, obtained before COVID-19 vaccination. Read against the paper, the sample's cell subset or site label means: SARS-CoV-2 spike overlapping peptide pool stimulation. All receptors derive from a human donor who received a COVID-19 vaccine.

The rearrangement links TRBV25-1 to TRBJ2-3; 13 positions agree with TRBD2. The junction had 8 bases not matched to a gene; V was cut back by 2 bases and J by 3 bases. Germline V gene data show CDR1 as MGHDK and CDR2 as SYGVNS. The CDR3 sequence is 18 residues long. CDR3 DNA sequence: TGTGCCAGCAGTGAAAGGACTAGCGGGGGTGGTTGGACAGATACGCAGTATTTT. Protein sequence: CASSERTSGGGWTDTQYF.

This chain connects TRBV5-4 to TRBJ1-1; TRBD1 might be the D (5 bases). This CDR3 spans 15 amino acids. V lost 4 bases and J 4 bases, leaving 17 bases between the germline ends. Germline values: CDR1 SGHNT, CDR2 YYREEE (reference sequence). CDR3 sequence: CASSVHAGGSTEAFF. In DNA form, the CDR3 reads TGTGCCAGCAGCGTCCATGCGGGGGGTTCCACTGAAGCTTTCTTT. Together with reference TRBV5-4 and TRBJ1-1, the CDR3 gives the full variable domain: ETGVTQSPTHLIKTRGQQVTLRCSSQSGHNTVSWYQQALGQGPQFIFQYYREEENGRGNFPPRFSGLQFPNYSSELNVNALELDDSALYLCASSVHAGGSTEAFFGQGTRLTVV.

The J gene is TRBJ2-7, the V gene TRBV14; a weak D match, TRBD1 (6 bases). The length of the CDR3 is 14 residues. In germline, CDR1 is SGHDN, CDR2 FVKESK. The V gene lost 5 bases and the J gene lost 2 bases, with 13 bases spanning the gap. Here the CDR3 DNA reads TGTGCCAGCAGCACCCGGGACACGACCTACGAGCAGTACGTC. It yields the protein CASSTRDTTYEQYV.

This clone was found a few times. The chain joins TRBV19 to TRBJ1-5, with no clear D. CDR1 is LNHDA, CDR2 SQIVND, per germline (reference sequence). Trimming took off 9 bases at V and 5 bases at J, with 8 bases between the two ends. The CDR3 is 11 amino acids. The CDR3 bases are TGTGCCAGGGCAGGTTATCAGCCCCAGCATTTT. Amino acid sequence: CARAGYQPQHF.

The chain joins TRBV24-1 to TRBJ2-1; D gene unclear. Trimming cost V 3 bases and J 4 bases, with 15 bases left between them. CDR3 size: 16 residues. In germline, CDR1 is KGHDR, CDR2 SFDVKD. This CDR3 reads CATSDSGGKFYNEQFF. In nucleotides, the CDR3 is TGTGCCACCAGTGATAGTGGCGGAAAGTTTTACAATGAGCAGTTCTTC.

The chain is built from TRBV24-1 and TRBJ2-3, with D perhaps matching TRBD2 (7 bases). V lost 4 bases to trimming and J lost 5 bases, with 18 bases between them. Germline CDR1 reads KGHDR; CDR2 reads SFDVKD. This CDR3 spans 16 amino acids. CDR3 amino acids: CATSEHQGGAGDTQYF. Written as DNA, the CDR3 is TGTGCCACCAGTGAACATCAAGGGGGGGCTGGAGATACGCAGTATTTT.

The gene calls are TRBV5-6 and TRBJ1-5; TRBD1 matches at 8 bases. The CDR3 is made up of 16 amino acids. Germline-derived CDR1 and CDR2 are SGHDT and YYEEEE. Germline trimming cut 3 bases from V and 7 bases from J; bases unmatched to any gene: 12. CDR3: CASSWTGQGDRQPQHF. DNA for the CDR3: TGTGCCAGCAGCTGGACTGGACAGGGTGATAGGCAGCCCCAGCATTTT.

In this sample, this clone turned up a few times. V is TRBV3-1 (or the pseudogene TRBV3-2) and J is TRBJ2-3; D is possibly TRBD1 or TRBD2 (5 bases each). CDR3 length equals 16 residues. CDR1 and CDR2 from the germline V gene are LGHDT and YNNKEL (reference sequence). V was trimmed by 4 bases and J by 6 bases, leaving 20 bases between them. The CDR3 DNA reads TGTGCCAGCAGCCGACGGGGCAGTCAAGTGGCGGATACGCAGTATTTT. Encoded protein: CASSRRGSQVADTQYF.

The chain joins TRBV5-6 to TRBJ2-5; no definite D call. The V end was cut by 4 bases, the J end by 2 bases, with 6 bases between. Germline-derived CDR1 and CDR2 are SGHDT and YYEEEE. The CDR3 has 12 residues. The CDR3 bases are TGTGCCAGCAGCGGACCTCAAGAGACCCAGTACTTC. This codes for CASSGPQETQYF.

This chain links TRBV25-1 with TRBJ1-2, with D possibly matching TRBD1 (6 bases). Germline values: CDR1 MGHDK, CDR2 SYGVNS. The germline V and J ends were trimmed by 4 bases and 6 bases, with 15 bases remaining between them. The CDR3 has 14 amino acids. The CDR3 bases are TGTGCCAGCAGTGTCCCCGGGACAACCAATGGCTACACCTTC. Its translation: CASSVPGTTNGYTF.

There are a few counts of this clone. The CDR3 loop reads CASSRGQGYEQYV. CDR3 sequence (DNA): TGTGCCAGCAGCCGGGGACAGGGGTACGAGCAGTACGTC. The chain employs TRBV7-2 and TRBJ2-7; 10 nucleotides line up with TRBD1. The CDR3 has 13 amino acids. Germline V CDR1 and CDR2: SGHTA, FQGNSA. Trimming took 5 bases from V and 4 from J; bases not matched to a gene: 2.

The sample holds a few counts of this clone. The V and J genes are TRBV5-4 and TRBJ1-2; TRBD1 matches 9 bases. Trimming at V came to 0 bases and at J to 8 bases, leaving 5 bases not matched to a gene. This CDR3 is 14 amino acids long. Looked up from germline, CDR1 is SGHNT and CDR2 is YYREEE (reference sequence). Here the CDR3 reads CASSLDGTGTGYTF. The CDR3 DNA reads as TGTGCCAGCAGCTTGGATGGGACAGGGACAGGCTACACCTTC. The whole variable domain, remainder taken from reference TRBV5-4 and TRBJ1-2, is ETGVTQSPTHLIKTRGQQVTLRCSSQSGHNTVSWYQQALGQGPQFIFQYYREEENGRGNFPPRFSGLQFPNYSSELNVNALELDDSALYLCASSLDGTGTGYTFGSGTRLTVV.

This chain links TRBV5-1 with TRBJ1-2; 10 bases fit TRBD1. J lost 8 bases, V lost 4 bases, and 5 bases had no gene match. The length of the CDR3 is 13 residues. CDR1 SGHRS and CDR2 YFSETQ come from the germline V gene. CDR3 amino acids: CASSPGTGEGYTF. Here the CDR3 DNA reads TGCGCCAGCAGCCCCGGGACAGGGGAAGGCTACACCTTC.

The chain employs TRBV5-1 and TRBJ2-5; D is undetermined. Per germline, CDR1 SGHRS and CDR2 YFSETQ. The CDR3 contains 14 residues. Trimming pared 3 bases from V and 1 base from J, leaving 10 bases between. CDR3 loop: CASSSRGLQETQYF. In DNA, the CDR3 is TGCGCCAGCAGCTCACGTGGCCTCCAAGAGACCCAGTACTTC.

The genes are TRBV10-2 and TRBJ2-5; D might be TRBD1 (6 bases). Per the germline V gene, CDR1 is WSHSY and CDR2 is SAAADI. Trimming removed 7 bases at V and 3 bases at J, with 12 bases between. The CDR3 sequence is 13 residues long. CDR3 protein: CASIGTNEETQYF. CDR3 DNA sequence: TGCGCCAGCATTGGGACAAACGAAGAGACCCAGTACTTC.

The chain uses TRBV30 and TRBJ1-2, with D hard to call. V was clipped by 0 bases and J by 8 bases, with 10 bases between them. The germline V gene encodes CDR1 GTSNPN and CDR2 SVGIG (reference sequence). The CDR3 loop spans 12 amino acids. CDR3 nucleotides: TGTGCCTGGAGTGTATCGCCGGCGGGCTACACCTTC. The encoded protein is CAWSVSPAGYTF. The full variable domain, with the rest looked up from reference TRBV30 and TRBJ1-2, is SQTIHQWPATLVQPVGSPLSLECTVEGTSNPNLYWYRQAAGRGLQLLFYSVGIGQISSEVPQNLSASRPQDRQFILSSKKLLLSDSGFYLCAWSVSPAGYTFGSGTRLTVV.

The V gene is TRBV27, the J gene TRBJ1-2, with unresolved D. Germline CDR1 reads MNHEY; CDR2 reads SMNVEV (reference sequence). The CDR3 is made up of 13 amino acids. Trimming shortened V by 2 bases and J by 3 bases, and 7 bases separated the two germline ends. CDR3 amino acids: CASSLRLDYGYTF. CDR3 sequence (DNA): TGTGCCAGCAGTTTACGGTTGGACTATGGCTACACCTTC.

The rearrangement links TRBV4-1 to TRBJ2-7; no clear D. This CDR3 has 14 residues. The germline gives CDR1 MGHRA, CDR2 YSYEKL. Trimming removed 0 bases at V and 4 bases at J, with 10 bases between. This CDR3 reads CASSQDLGLYEQYV. CDR3 bases: TGCGCCAGCAGCCAAGATCTGGGGTTATACGAGCAGTACGTC.

As DNA, the CDR3 is TGTGCCACCAGTGACCACAGGGGTCCGGCAGATACGCAGTATTTT. The encoded protein is CATSDHRGPADTQYF. V and J are TRBV24-1 and TRBJ2-3; 7 nucleotides line up with TRBD1. Trimming at V came to 4 bases and at J to 4 bases, leaving 7 bases not matched to a gene. Germline V lookup: CDR1 KGHDR, CDR2 SFDVKD. CDR3 length: 15 amino acids.

This clone was detected only a few times. This rearrangement joins TRBV19 to TRBJ1-5, with TRBD1 matching 8 bases. CDR3 length equals 15 residues. The junction had 5 bases not matched to a gene; V was cut back by 1 base and J by 6 bases. Germline V gene data show CDR1 as LNHDA and CDR2 as SQIVND (reference sequence). The CDR3 is CASSIATGDTQPQHF. The CDR3 DNA sequence: TGTGCCAGTAGTATAGCGACAGGGGATACTCAGCCCCAGCATTTT.

In DNA, the CDR3 is TGCGCCAGCGGGACTTCCTCGGAGACCCAGTACTTC. Residues: CASGTSSETQYF. The rearrangement links TRBV5-1 to TRBJ2-5, with D possibly being TRBD2 (6 bases). Germline loops: CDR1 SGHRS, CDR2 YFSETQ. The CDR3 is 12 residues long. The ends were cut back, 7 bases at V and 5 bases at J, with 12 bases in the middle.

The CDR3 is CASSLLKGPGETQYF. The CDR3 DNA sequence: TGTGCCAGCTCGCTCCTTAAGGGCCCGGGAGAGACCCAGTACTTC. V and J are TRBV18 and TRBJ2-5; D not resolved. This CDR3 is built from 15 residues. Germline V gene data show CDR1 as KGHSH and CDR2 as LQKENI. V lost 6 bases to trimming and J lost 4 bases, with 18 bases between them.

In its sample, this clone was seen a few times. The chain recombines TRBV19 with TRBJ1-3; no firm D call. V gave up 7 bases and J gave up 1 base, with 11 bases separating them. This CDR3 is built from 14 residues. Germline loops: CDR1 LNHDA, CDR2 SQIVND (reference sequence). CDR3 coding DNA: TGTGCCAGTACTGGCAGCCTATCTGGAAACACCATATATTTT. Protein: CASTGSLSGNTIYF.

This chain joins TRBV24-1 and TRBJ2-2; a weak D match, TRBD1 (5 bases). V shed 2 bases and J shed 8 bases, with 26 bases lying between them. Germline V gene sequence: CDR1 KGHDR, CDR2 SFDVKD. The CDR3 has 19 residues. The CDR3 spells CATSDSITTVYPQRGELFF. The DNA of the CDR3 is TGTGCCACCAGTGATTCGATAACGACAGTTTACCCCCAGAGAGGGGAGCTGTTTTTT.

In nucleotides, the CDR3 is TGTGCCAGCAGCGTAGCGGTGAACACTGAAGCTTTCTTT. It codes for CASSVAVNTEAFF. V usage is TRBV9 and J usage is TRBJ1-1; D is uncertain. This CDR3 spans 13 amino acids. Germline CDR1 and CDR2: SGDLS and YYNGEE. V was clipped by 0 bases and J by 0 bases, with 3 bases between them.

V and J are TRBV5-1 and TRBJ2-3, with 8 bases that match TRBD2. Looked up from germline, CDR1 is SGHRS and CDR2 is YFSETQ. The ends lost 1 base at V and 1 base at J; junction bases unmatched: 5. This CDR3 has 16 residues. CDR3 loop: CASSLLTSVRTDTQYF. The CDR3 nucleotides read TGCGCCAGCAGCTTGCTGACTAGCGTCCGCACAGATACGCAGTATTTT.

The chain links TRBV7-2 to TRBJ2-5; 10 bases line up with TRBD1. V lost 5 bases to trimming and J lost 5 bases; unmatched junction nucleotides: 2. CDR1 SGHTA and CDR2 FQGNSA come from the germline V gene. This CDR3 is built from 13 residues. The CDR3 spells CASSPDRGETQYF. CDR3 nucleotides: TGTGCCAGCAGCCCGGACAGGGGGGAGACCCAGTACTTC.

CDR3 bases: TGTGCCAGCAGCGTAGGGGCGGGGGGGCTGAACGGGGAGCTGTTTTTT. The encoded protein is CASSVGAGGLNGELFF. V gene TRBV9 combines with J gene TRBJ2-2; TRBD2 matches 9 bases. CDR1 is SGDLS and CDR2 is YYNGEE in the germline V gene. V gave up 0 bases and J gave up 7 bases; unmatched junction bases: 7. There are 16 residues in the CDR3.

The chain joins TRBV12-3 or TRBV12-4 to TRBJ1-2; D not resolved. V lost 5 bases and J lost 5, with 9 bases in between. This CDR3 has 12 amino acids. The chain's CDR3 is CASSGYRYGYTF. The CDR3 DNA sequence: TGTGCCAGCAGTGGTTACAGATATGGCTACACCTTC.

The chain is built from TRBV5-1 and TRBJ2-5; 12 nucleotides line up with TRBD2. The J segment lost 2 bases and the V segment lost 5 bases, leaving 4 bases of the junction unmatched. CDR1 SGHRS and CDR2 YFSETQ come from the germline V gene. This CDR3 region has 15 residues. CDR3 DNA: TGCGCCAGCAGTATGACTAGCGGGGGTCAAGAGACCCAGTACTTC. It yields the protein CASSMTSGGQETQYF.